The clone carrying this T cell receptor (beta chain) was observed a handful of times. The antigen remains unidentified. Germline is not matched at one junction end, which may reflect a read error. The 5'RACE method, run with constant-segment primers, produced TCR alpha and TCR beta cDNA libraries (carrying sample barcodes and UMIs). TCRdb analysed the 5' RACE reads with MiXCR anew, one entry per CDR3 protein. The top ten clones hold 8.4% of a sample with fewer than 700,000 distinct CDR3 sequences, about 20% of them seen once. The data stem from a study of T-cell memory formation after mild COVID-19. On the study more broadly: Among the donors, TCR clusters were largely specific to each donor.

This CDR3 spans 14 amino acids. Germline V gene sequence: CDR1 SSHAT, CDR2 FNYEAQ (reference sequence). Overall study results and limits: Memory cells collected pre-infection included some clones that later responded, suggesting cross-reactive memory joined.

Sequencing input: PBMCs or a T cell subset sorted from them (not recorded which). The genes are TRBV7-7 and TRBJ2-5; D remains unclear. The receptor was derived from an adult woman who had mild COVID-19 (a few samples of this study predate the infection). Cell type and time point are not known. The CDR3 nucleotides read TGTGCTAGCAGCTCCAGCCTGGGCGGCGGCGCCAAGTACTTC. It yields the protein CASSSSLGGGAKYF.